The rows below give T cell receptor beta chains drawn from one sample of a study of cytotoxic CD8 clonotypes in ibrutinib-treated CLL. The protocol was immunoSEQ multiplex PCR, while the TCRdb copy is restricted to in-frame clones and leaves out a portion. The table shows about 160,000 clones, with roughly 88% occurring only once. The source material was PBMCs, sampled at disease progression, from a patient treated with ibrutinib. The receptors were sampled from a human donor with chronic lymphocytic leukemia. CDR3s include the opening cysteine and the closing phenylalanine or tryptophan. The order of the fields is CDR3 length, clone size, V gene, J gene, D gene, CDR3 protein, CDR3 DNA. D genes are given only for firm matches. Size is omitted from some rows. Given values are once, few, many or a class for expanded clones.

15	-	TRBV6-1	TRBJ2-3	-	CASSEARSRTDTQYF	TGTGCCAGCAGTGAAGCAAGAAGCCGGACAGATACGCAGTATTTT
15	-	TRBV6-6	TRBJ1-5	-	CASTLTAGANQPQHF	TGTGCCAGCACCCTTACCGCAGGGGCCAATCAGCCCCAGCATTTT
16	-	TRBV18	TRBJ2-7	-	CASSPWWFGASYEQYF	TGTGCCAGCTCACCCTGGTGGTTCGGGGCCTCCTACGAGCAGTACTTC
14	-	TRBV19	TRBJ1-5	-	CASSILTGNQPQHF	TGTGCCAGTAGTATTTTAACGGGCAATCAGCCCCAGCATTTT
21	-	TRBV4-3	TRBJ2-7	TRBD2	CASSHHLPRSSGRSYSYEQYF	TGCGCCAGCAGCCATCACCTACCACGGTCTAGCGGGAGGTCTTACTCCTACGAGCAGTACTTC
14	-	TRBV18	TRBJ2-5	-	CASSPQGLSETQYF	TGTGCCAGCTCACCACAGGGTCTTTCAGAGACCCAGTACTTC
14	-	TRBV11-1	TRBJ2-2	TRBD2	CASKGLAETGELFF	TGTGCCAGCAAGGGACTAGCGGAAACCGGGGAGCTGTTTTTT
17	once	TRBV5-6	TRBJ2-5	TRBD2	CASSLGGTSGDEETQYF	TGTGCCAGCAGCTTGGGTGGGACTAGCGGGGATGAAGAGACCCAGTACTTC
11	-	TRBV28	TRBJ2-7	-	CASERMGEQYF	TGTGCCAGCGAGCGAATGGGGGAGCAGTACTTC
17	few	TRBV30	TRBJ1-2	TRBD1	CACTARTGKVSNYGYTF	TGTGCCTGCACGGCCAGGACAGGGAAAGTGTCGAATTATGGCTACACCTTC
15	-	TRBV11-2	TRBJ2-2	-	CASSPGATLTGELFF	TGTGCCAGCAGTCCCGGGGCTACTTTGACCGGGGAGCTGTTTTTT
16	-	TRBV7-3	TRBJ2-1	TRBD2	CASSLILAGVVGEQFF	TGTGCCAGCAGCTTAATACTAGCGGGAGTGGTAGGTGAGCAGTTCTTC
14	-	TRBV21-1	TRBJ2-5	-	CASSKVVPRQTQYF	TGTGCCAGCAGCAAAGTAGTACCAAGGCAGACCCAGTACTTC
16	-	TRBV28	TRBJ2-1	TRBD2	CASTTIAGAGYNEQFF	TGTGCCAGCACCACCATAGCGGGAGCCGGTTACAATGAGCAGTTCTTC
14	-	TRBV9	TRBJ2-3	TRBD1	CASSFGTATDTQYF	TGTGCCAGCAGCTTTGGGACAGCCACAGATACGCAGTATTTT
15	-	TRBV7-6	TRBJ1-3	-	CASSYPGVAGNTIYF	TGTGCCAGCAGCTATCCAGGGGTAGCTGGAAACACCATATATTTT
15	-	TRBV11-2	TRBJ2-1	-	CASSSGRETHNEQFF	TGTGCCAGCAGCTCCGGCCGGGAGACCCACAATGAGCAGTTCTTC
13	-	TRBV7-9	TRBJ2-1	-	CATYTGRRNEQFF	TGTGCCACGTATACGGGACGACGAAATGAGCAGTTCTTC
14	-	TRBV10-3	TRBJ1-4	-	CATSTSTGSEKLFF	TGTGCCACCTCCACTTCCACGGGGAGTGAAAAACTGTTTTTT
14	-	TRBV10-3	TRBJ1-1	-	CAISVAPFDTEAFF	TGTGCCATCAGTGTGGCCCCATTTGACACTGAAGCTTTCTTT
16	once	TRBV11-3	TRBJ2-3	TRBD1	CASSDYDRVESDTQYF	TGTGCCAGCAGCGATTACGACAGGGTGGAATCAGATACGCAGTATTTT
17	-	TRBV14	TRBJ2-2	TRBD2	CASSLPGLAGDVGELFF	TGTGCCAGCAGCCTCCCTGGGCTAGCGGGAGATGTCGGGGAGCTGTTTTTT
15	-	TRBV19	TRBJ1-2	-	CASSIVGGGDPGYTF	TGTGCCAGTAGTATCGTCGGGGGTGGGGACCCCGGCTACACCTTC
14	-	TRBV19	TRBJ1-2	TRBD1	CASIGIDRDYGYTF	TGTGCCAGTATAGGGATCGACAGGGACTATGGCTACACCTTC
16	once	TRBV7-8	TRBJ2-2	TRBD2	CASSLLAGVSTGELFF	TGTGCCAGCAGCTTACTAGCGGGAGTCTCTACCGGGGAGCTGTTTTTT
17	few	TRBV27	TRBJ2-5	TRBD2	CASRDLAGGVYQETQYF	TGTGCCAGCCGGGATCTAGCGGGAGGGGTGTACCAAGAGACCCAGTACTTC
15	once	TRBV4-2	TRBJ1-5	-	CASSHPPSGNQPQHF	TGTGCCAGCAGCCATCCTCCCTCGGGCAATCAGCCCCAGCATTTT
14	-	TRBV30	TRBJ1-2	-	CAEDSLGGNYGYTF	TGTGCTGAGGACAGCTTGGGAGGCAACTATGGCTACACCTTC
15	-	TRBV9	TRBJ1-2	-	CASSVVSGSSYGYTF	TGTGCCAGCAGCGTAGTGTCAGGCTCCTCCTATGGCTACACCTTC
14	-	TRBV19	TRBJ2-7	-	CASSIPGGGYEQYF	TGTGCCAGTAGTATACCCGGGGGCGGGTACGAGCAGTACTTC
14	-	TRBV7-8	TRBJ2-3	TRBD2	CASSSSGHTDTQYF	TGTGCCAGCAGCTCTAGCGGGCATACCGATACGCAGTATTTT
14	few	TRBV9	TRBJ1-5	-	CASSGDPGNQPQHF	TGTGCCAGCAGCGGTGATCCAGGAAATCAGCCCCAGCATTTT
13	once	TRBV7-3	TRBJ2-1	-	CASSFLQRGEQFF	TGTGCCAGCAGCTTCCTTCAGAGGGGCGAGCAGTTCTTC
14	-	TRBV6-1	TRBJ2-1	TRBD2	CASTGTSVYNEQFF	TGTGCCAGCACCGGGACTAGCGTATACAATGAGCAGTTCTTC
13	-	TRBV27	TRBJ1-1	TRBD1	CASSGTVNTEAFF	TGTGCCAGCAGTGGGACAGTGAACACTGAAGCTTTCTTT
14	-	TRBV29-1	TRBJ2-7	-	CSAAGQTYSYEQYF	TGCAGCGCCGCGGGACAGACCTACTCCTACGAGCAGTACTTC
13	-	TRBV19	TRBJ2-1	TRBD2	CASSMTSGSFGFF	TGTGCCAGTAGTATGACTAGCGGGAGTTTTGGGTTCTTC
13	once	TRBV27	TRBJ2-7	-	CASSFHSSYEQYF	TGTGCCAGCAGTTTCCACAGCTCCTACGAGCAGTACTTC
14	-	TRBV15	TRBJ2-1	-	CATSSGSAYNEQFF	TGTGCCACCAGCAGCGGGAGTGCCTACAATGAGCAGTTCTTC
14	-	TRBV5-4	TRBJ1-2	-	CASSLDRKTYGYTF	TGTGCCAGCAGCTTGGACAGGAAGACCTATGGCTACACCTTC
12	-	TRBV30	TRBJ2-6	-	CAWSSGANVLTF	TGTGCCTGGAGCTCTGGGGCCAACGTCCTGACTTTC
14	few	TRBV2	TRBJ2-2	-	CASSPRGRGGELFF	TGTGCCAGCAGTCCTAGGGGGCGGGGCGGGGAGCTGTTTTTT
15	-	TRBV5-1	TRBJ2-1	-	CASSLAGVGINEQFF	TGCGCCAGCAGCTTGGCTGGAGTAGGTATCAATGAGCAGTTCTTC
12	-	TRBV5-1	TRBJ1-2	-	CASSADNYGYTF	TGCGCCAGCAGTGCAGACAACTATGGCTACACCTTC
13	-	TRBV5-1	TRBJ1-2	-	CASSSRENYGYTF	TGCGCCAGCAGCTCAAGAGAAAACTATGGCTACACCTTC